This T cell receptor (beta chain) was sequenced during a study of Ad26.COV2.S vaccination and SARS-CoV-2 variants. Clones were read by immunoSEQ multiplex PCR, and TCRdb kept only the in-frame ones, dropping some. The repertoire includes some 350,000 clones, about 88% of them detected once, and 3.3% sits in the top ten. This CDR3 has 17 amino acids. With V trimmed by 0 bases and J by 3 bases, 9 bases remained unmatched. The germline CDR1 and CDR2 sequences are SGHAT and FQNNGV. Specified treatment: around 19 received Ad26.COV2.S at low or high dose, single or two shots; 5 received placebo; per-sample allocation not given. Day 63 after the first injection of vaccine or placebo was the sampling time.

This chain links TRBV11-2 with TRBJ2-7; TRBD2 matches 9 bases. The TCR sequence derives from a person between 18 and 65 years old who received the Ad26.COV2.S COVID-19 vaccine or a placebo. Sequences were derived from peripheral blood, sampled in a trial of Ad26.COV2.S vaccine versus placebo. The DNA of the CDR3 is TGTGCCAGCAGCTTAGAAGTTTGGCGGGAGGGCCTCTACGAGCAGTACTTC. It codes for CASSLEVWREGLYEQYF. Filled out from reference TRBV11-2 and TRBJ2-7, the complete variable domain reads EAGVAQSPRYKIIEKRQSVAFWCNPISGHATLYWYQQILGQGPKLLIQFQNNGVVDDSQLPKDRFSAERLKGVDSTLKIQPAKLEDSAVYLCASSLEVWREGLYEQYFGPGTRLTVT.